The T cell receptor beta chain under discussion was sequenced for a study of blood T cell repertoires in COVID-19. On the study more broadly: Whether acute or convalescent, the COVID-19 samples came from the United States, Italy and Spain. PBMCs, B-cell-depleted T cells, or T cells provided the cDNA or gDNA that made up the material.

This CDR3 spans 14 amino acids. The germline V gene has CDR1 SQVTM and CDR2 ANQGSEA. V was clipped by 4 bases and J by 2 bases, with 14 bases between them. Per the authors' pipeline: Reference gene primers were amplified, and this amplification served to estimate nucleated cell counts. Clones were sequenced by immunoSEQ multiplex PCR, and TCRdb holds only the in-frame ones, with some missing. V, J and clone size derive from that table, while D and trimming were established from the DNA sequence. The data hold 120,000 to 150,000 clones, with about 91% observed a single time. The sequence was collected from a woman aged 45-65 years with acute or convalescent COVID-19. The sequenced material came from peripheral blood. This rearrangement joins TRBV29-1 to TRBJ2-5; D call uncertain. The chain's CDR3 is CSVGRHVPQETQYF. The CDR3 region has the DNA TGCAGCGTTGGGCGGCACGTACCTCAAGAGACCCAGTACTTC.